The TCR beta chain under discussion was sequenced for a study of T cells after yellow fever vaccination (dated by TCRdb to the late 2010s). A note on the overall study: The SMART-Seq v4 Ultra Low Input RNA kit was used to prepare libraries from fractions with low cell numbers. Blood samples were taken at several timepoints before and after primary and secondary immunization, and bulk PBMC replicates and cell subsets were isolated. The cohort comprised two healthy male donors, one aged 18 to 30 and one aged 30 to 40 years. To track T-cell clones before and after primary and booster YFV17D yellow fever vaccination, bulk TCR alpha and beta repertoires were sequenced longitudinally.

This clonotype was counted only a few times. Its antigen is currently not known. No much larger clonotype is one base removed from it; base qualities were not supplied. V gives up 5 bases and J gives up 6 bases, and the segment between their germline ends measures 14 bases. Reading from cysteine to phenylalanine, the CDR3 counts 14 amino acids. Only the CDR3 DNA is retained, 42 bases long and in frame from the first base. Reading the germline V gene (reference sequence) gives CDR1 DFQATT and CDR2 SNEGSKA. TCR cDNA was synthesized by 5'RACE template switching, which introduced a universal primer site and unique molecular identifiers. cDNA synthesis was primed from both the TCR alpha and TCR beta constant segments. Library amplification used two PCR steps, and the second PCR step added sample barcodes and sequencing adapters. Sequencing of the libraries was done on either Illumina HiSeq 2500 (2x100 bp) or NovaSeq (2x150 bp). The authors' pipeline ran thus. MIGEC was used to demultiplex reads and collapse the reads into UMI consensus sequences, and MiXCR was used for V(D)J alignment. Vaccine-responding clonotypes were identified with edgeR using replicate PBMC samples, with FDR below 0.01 and a log2 fold change above 5 up to day 15 being required. Each bulk clonotype received a CD4 or CD8 identity based on whether the sequenced CD4 or CD8 repertoire contained that clonotype at higher abundance. In TCRdb, the public reads were trimmed at Q25 with fastp and aligned with MiXCR, with productive beta chains retained. For every CDR3 protein sequence, its rows merge into one entry that carries the most common genes and DNA. These V and J calls are TCRdb output, not the study's own analysis. The sample data list 150,000 to 200,000 distinct CDR3 sequences, and under 7.5% of these were observed just once. The leading ten clones occupy 2.5% to 3% of the sample.

The treatment or condition label on this specimen signifies: live attenuated yellow fever vaccine strain. PBMCs were isolated from peripheral blood using a standard Ficoll-Paque protocol. Dynabeads CD4 and CD8 positive selection kits were used to isolate the CD4 and CD8 T-cell fractions. TriZol was used to extract RNA from bulk PBMCs, from CD4 and CD8 fractions, and from dextramer-positive and dextramer-negative fractions. The study at large found these results: Compared with the primary T-cell response, the secondary T-cell response was faster but weaker, reaching its peak on day 5 rather than on day 15. Because only two donors were included in the study, the extent to which the findings can be generalized is limited. Most clones expanded after primary vaccination (96% of CD4 and approximately 86% of CD8) were re-detected after the booster, suggesting that broad memory maintenance occurred. A small fraction of clonotypes showed up in both the CD4 and CD8 compartments, probably as a result of convergent recombination. Computational filtering was required because FACS-sorted repertoires could contain abundant contaminating clonotypes from the bulk population.

The source material was CD4+ T cells sorted from PBMCs, sampled about 5 days after the first yellow fever vaccination. The TCR sequence derives from a man aged 18 to 30 who received the YFV17D yellow fever vaccine. The chain couples TRBV20-1 to TRBJ1-6; a tentative D match to TRBD1 spans 6 bases. The CDR3 corresponds to CSAEIGTSNSPLHF. The DNA reads as follows: TGCAGTGCTGAAATTGGGACATCTAATTCACCCCTCCACTTT.